This TCR beta chain is from a study of T cell repertoires in cytomegalovirus infection. TCRdb redid the calling of the reads with MiXCR, one entry per CDR3 protein. The data show some 250,000 distinct CDR3 sequences, approximately 9.2% seen once. The CDR3 is 14 amino acids. Germline V CDR1 and CDR2: DFQATT, SNEGSKA (reference sequence). J gave up 6 bases and V 1 base, and 4 bases lay outside the gene matches. This clonotype was detected ten times or more. This receptor was identified in a human donor in good health (CMV status not recorded). Some clones in this sample may be carry-over from other donors' samples. Material for sequencing was PBMCs. V and J are TRBV20-1 and TRBJ2-4; TRBD1 agrees at 9 bases. This chain's CDR3 is CSARGNRGRNIQYF. CDR3 nucleotide sequence: TGCAGTGCTAGAGGAAACAGGGGGCGAAACATTCAGTACTTC.